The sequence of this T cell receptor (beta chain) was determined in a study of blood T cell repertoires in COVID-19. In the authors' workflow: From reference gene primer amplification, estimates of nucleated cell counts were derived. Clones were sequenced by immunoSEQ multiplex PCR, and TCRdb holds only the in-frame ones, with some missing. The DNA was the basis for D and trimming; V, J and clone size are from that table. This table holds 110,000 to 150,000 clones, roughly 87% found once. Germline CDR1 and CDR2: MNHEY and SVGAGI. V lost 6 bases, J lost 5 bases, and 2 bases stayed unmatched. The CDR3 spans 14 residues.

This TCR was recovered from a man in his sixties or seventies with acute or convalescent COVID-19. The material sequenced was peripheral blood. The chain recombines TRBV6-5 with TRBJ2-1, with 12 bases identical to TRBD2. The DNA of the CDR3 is TGTGCCAGCAGACGACTAGCGGGGGACAATGAGCAGTTCTTC. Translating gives CASRRLAGDNEQFF.